This TCR beta chain was identified in a study of beta chain features in type 1 diabetes. Using CD45RO/CCR7/CD25/CD127/CD95/CD27, CD4+ naive, central memory, regulatory and stem cell-like memory cells were sorted. Points from the study as a whole: Among all four CD4+ subsets, Type 1 diabetes patients had TCRB CDR3s that were moderately but significantly shorter.

The authors reverse transcribed all of the isolated RNA, so sequencing captured expressed TCRB transcripts. TCRdb's copy holds only in-frame clones and misses some; the assay was immunoSEQ multiplex PCR. The repertoire holds 500,000 to 650,000 clones, with around 12% as singletons. The J segment lost 4 bases and the V segment lost 3 bases, leaving 3 bases of the junction unmatched. The CDR3 is 14 amino acids. Germline V gene sequence: CDR1 MGHDK, CDR2 SYGVNS. In its sample, this clone was seen a few times. Antigen: not known. Input material: naive CD4+ T cells from blood. The receptor's source is a man aged 30 to 45 with type 1 diabetes. The chain has TRBV25-1 and TRBJ2-7; TRBD1 matches 10 bases. The CDR3 is CASSEWTGGYEQYF. The CDR3 DNA is TGTGCCAGCAGTGAGTGGACAGGGGGTTACGAGCAGTACTTC.